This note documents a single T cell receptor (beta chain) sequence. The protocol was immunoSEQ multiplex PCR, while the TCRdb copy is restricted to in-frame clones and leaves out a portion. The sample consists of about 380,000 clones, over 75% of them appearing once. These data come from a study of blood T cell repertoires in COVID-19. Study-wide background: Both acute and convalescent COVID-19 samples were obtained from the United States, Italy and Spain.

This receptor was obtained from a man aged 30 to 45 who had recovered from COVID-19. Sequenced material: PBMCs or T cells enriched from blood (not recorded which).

In nucleotides, the CDR3 is TGTGCCAGCAGCCCCAATCCCCGGACAGGGGAGGGCACTGAAGCTTTCTTT. It encodes CASSPNPRTGEGTEAFF. This chain links TRBV7-3 with TRBJ1-1; 9 bases fit TRBD1. V gave up 5 bases and J gave up 4 bases; unmatched junction bases: 14. The CDR3 sequence is 17 residues long. Germline lookup yields CDR1 SGHTA and CDR2 FQGTGA.